This TCR beta chain derives from a study of blood T cells in healthy people across ages. General study findings and limits: Per million T cells, TCR beta diversity dropped roughly linearly as age increased.

Next came a second PCR, run for 7 to 11 cycles, which used a sample-barcoded 5' primer along with a J-beta primer mix. Using its own MiXCR run on the 5' RACE reads, TCRdb lists one record per CDR3 protein. This table has approximately 760,000 distinct CDR3 sequences, around 25% appearing once. Germline V gene data show CDR1 as MNHEY and CDR2 as SVGEGT. The CDR3 has 15 residues. V lost 3 bases and J 5 bases, leaving 16 bases between the germline ends. This clonotype was counted only a few times. Its antigen remains unknown. This same sample was also part of a study on T cells of mothers and their children.

The TCR sequence derives from a boy between 10 and 17 years old in good health. The sample was blood. The chain uses TRBV6-2 or TRBV6-3 and TRBJ2-5; weak D call: TRBD2 (5 bases). The CDR3 DNA is TGTGCCAGCAGTTATGCGGGCCAGCGGTGGGAGACCCAGTACTTC. Translated: CASSYAGQRWETQYF.